The entry below gives a single T cell receptor (beta chain) sequence along with its context. Its antigen specificity is not known. Within one base of it there is no much larger clone, and no base qualities were kept. Sorted unstimulated T cells and proliferating T cells recovered from mixed lymphocyte reactions were subjected to TCRbeta CDR3 sequencing. Fresh whole blood from about 9 HLA-typed healthy donors was used as the source from which PBMCs were isolated. Unstimulated CD4+ regulatory T cells were FACS-sorted to map the origin of alloreactive clones. The data derive from a study of siplizumab effects on memory and regulatory T cells (dated by TCRdb to the late 2010s). About the study as a whole: The study examined how the anti-CD2 antibody siplizumab affects alloreactive T-cell subsets in allogeneic mixed lymphocyte reactions built from human PBMCs.

V gives up 2 bases and J gives up 7 bases, and the segment between their germline ends measures 11 bases. From its cysteine to its phenylalanine, the CDR3 spans 14 amino acids. Here the CDR3 DNA is all that survives: 42 bases in frame from base 1. The germline V gene (reference sequence) supplies CDR1 MNHNY and CDR2 SVGAGI. To prepare the library, the immunoSEQ multiplex PCR assay was applied. Approximately 100,000 TCR templates per sample were assayed on the deep sequencing platform. Genomic DNA extracted from sorted T cells was used for TCRbeta CDR3 sequencing. The original pipeline was this. Clonal analysis of TCRbeta CDR3 data was done in the R programming language. Alloreactive CD4+ and CD8+ clones were identified by comparing unstimulated samples to CFSE-low samples taken after the reaction. Regulatory or non-regulatory origin of alloreactive CD4+ clones was assigned by matching sequences to the sorted unstimulated Treg and non-Treg repertoires. TCRdb took over this immuneACCESS table, retaining in-frame rearrangements with V and J assigned. Such tables are incomplete; in checked studies, under half of the missing clones stem from an unresolved V gene, and the remainder is unexplained. Clonal size and the V and J genes are those of that table, whereas D and trimming came from the DNA. In all, the sample holds 98,000 or so clones, and 93% of those were seen once. Roughly 0.59% of the sample is in the top ten clones.

General study outcomes and caveats: The suppressive function of proliferating Tregs from siplizumab cultures was not functionally confirmed. Siplizumab significantly reduced the cumulative frequency of alloreactive sequences traceable to unstimulated CD4+ memory T cells. Because sequences at frequencies below about 10^-5 were poorly captured, only a minor fraction of alloreactive clones could be mapped back to unstimulated subsets. In reactions with siplizumab, an average of about 69% of mappable alloreactive CD4+ clones were Treg-derived, compared with roughly 26% in control reactions. For roughly 80-97% of proliferating CD4+ or CD8+ clones, no naive or memory phenotype could be assigned. Compared with memory T cells, unstimulated naive T cells appeared more diverse, and naive cells seemed to make a substantial contribution to the alloresponse.

Recombination connected TRBV6-6 to TRBJ1-4; the D gene remains uncertain. This TCR came from a human donor in good health. The specimen sequenced was Tregs sorted from blood. The CDR3: CASSYRGSGEKLFF. The sequenced DNA: TGTGCCAGCAGTTACCGGGGATCGGGTGAAAAACTGTTTTTT.